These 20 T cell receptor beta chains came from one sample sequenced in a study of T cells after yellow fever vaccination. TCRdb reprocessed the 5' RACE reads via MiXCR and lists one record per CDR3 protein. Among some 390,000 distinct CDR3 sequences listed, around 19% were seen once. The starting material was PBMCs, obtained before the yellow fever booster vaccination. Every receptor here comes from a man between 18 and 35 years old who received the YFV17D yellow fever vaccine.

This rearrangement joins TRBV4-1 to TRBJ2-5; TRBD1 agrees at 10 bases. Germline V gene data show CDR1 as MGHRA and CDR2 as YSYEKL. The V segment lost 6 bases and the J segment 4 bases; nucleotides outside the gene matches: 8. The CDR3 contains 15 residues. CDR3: CASRRDRGIAETQYF. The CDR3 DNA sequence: TGCGCCAGCAGGCGGGACAGGGGTATCGCAGAGACCCAGTACTTC.

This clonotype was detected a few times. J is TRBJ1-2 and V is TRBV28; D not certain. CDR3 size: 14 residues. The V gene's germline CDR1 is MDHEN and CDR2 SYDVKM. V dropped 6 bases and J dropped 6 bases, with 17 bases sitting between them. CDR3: CASSVLGISDGYTF. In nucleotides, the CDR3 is TGTGCCAGCAGCGTCCTTGGAATTAGCGATGGCTACACCTTC.

The CDR3 DNA sequence: TGCGCCAGCAACCCGGGACAGGGGGCCCACGAGCAGTACTTC. It is translated as CASNPGQGAHEQYF. The gene calls are TRBV10-1 and TRBJ2-7; 12 bases map to TRBD1. The J segment lost 5 bases and the V segment lost 7 bases, leaving 6 bases of the junction unmatched. Germline CDR1 WNHNN, CDR2 SYGVQD (reference sequence). This CDR3 is 14 amino acids long.

The CDR3, as DNA: TGTGCTAGTGGTTTCAGGGGTTCTAGCACAGATACGCAGTATTTT. Translating gives CASGFRGSSTDTQYF. The chain links TRBV12-5 to TRBJ2-3; D is possibly TRBD1 (6 bases). This CDR3 spans 15 amino acids. In germline, CDR1 is LGHNT, CDR2 FRNRAP. The V gene lost 3 bases and the J gene lost 0 bases, with 10 bases spanning the gap.

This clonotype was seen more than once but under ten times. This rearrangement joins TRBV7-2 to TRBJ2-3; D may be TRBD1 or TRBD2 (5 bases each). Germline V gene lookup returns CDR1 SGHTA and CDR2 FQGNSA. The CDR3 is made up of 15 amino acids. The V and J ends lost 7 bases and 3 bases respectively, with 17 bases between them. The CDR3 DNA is TGTGCCAGCACCAAGGTGGGACGCTCGACAGATACGCAGTATTTT. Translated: CASTKVGRSTDTQYF.

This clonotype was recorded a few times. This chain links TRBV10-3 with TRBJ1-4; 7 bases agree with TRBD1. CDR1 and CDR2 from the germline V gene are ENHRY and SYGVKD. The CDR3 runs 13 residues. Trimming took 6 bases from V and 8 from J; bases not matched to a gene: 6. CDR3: CAIRQGLEEKLFF. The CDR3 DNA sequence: TGTGCCATCAGACAGGGGTTGGAAGAAAAACTGTTTTTT.

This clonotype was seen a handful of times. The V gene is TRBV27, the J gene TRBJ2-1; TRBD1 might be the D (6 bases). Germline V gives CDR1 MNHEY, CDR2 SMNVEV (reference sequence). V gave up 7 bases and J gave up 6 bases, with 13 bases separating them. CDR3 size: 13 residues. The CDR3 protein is CASKNRDTNEQFF. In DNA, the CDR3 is TGTGCCAGCAAAAACCGGGACACCAATGAGCAGTTCTTC.

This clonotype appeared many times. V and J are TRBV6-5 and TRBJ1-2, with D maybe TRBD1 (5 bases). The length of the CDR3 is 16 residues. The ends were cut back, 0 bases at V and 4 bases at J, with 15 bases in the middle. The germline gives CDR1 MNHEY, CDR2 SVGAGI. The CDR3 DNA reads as TGTGCCAGCAGTTACTCGACAGCGGCGTGGAGCTATGGCTACACCTTC. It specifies CASSYSTAAWSYGYTF.

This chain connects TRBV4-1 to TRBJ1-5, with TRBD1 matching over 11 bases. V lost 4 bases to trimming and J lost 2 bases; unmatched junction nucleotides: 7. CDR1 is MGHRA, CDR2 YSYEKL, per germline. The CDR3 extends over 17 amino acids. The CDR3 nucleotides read TGCGCCAGCAGCCCCGGACAGGGGGCTCCAGGCAATCAGCCCCAGCATTTT. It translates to CASSPGQGAPGNQPQHF.

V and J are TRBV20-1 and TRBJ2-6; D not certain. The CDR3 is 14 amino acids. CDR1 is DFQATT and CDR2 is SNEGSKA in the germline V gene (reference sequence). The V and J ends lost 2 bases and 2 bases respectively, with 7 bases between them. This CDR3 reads CSARRVTGANVLTF. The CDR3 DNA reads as TGCAGTGCTAGACGGGTTACTGGGGCCAACGTCCTGACTTTC.

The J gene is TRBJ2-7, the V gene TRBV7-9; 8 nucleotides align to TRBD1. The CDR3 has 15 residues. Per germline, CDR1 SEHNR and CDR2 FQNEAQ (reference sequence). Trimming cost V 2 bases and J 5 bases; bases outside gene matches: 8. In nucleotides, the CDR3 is TGTGCCAGCAGCTTATCCCAGGGGGCGTTCCACGAGCAGTACTTC. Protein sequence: CASSLSQGAFHEQYF.

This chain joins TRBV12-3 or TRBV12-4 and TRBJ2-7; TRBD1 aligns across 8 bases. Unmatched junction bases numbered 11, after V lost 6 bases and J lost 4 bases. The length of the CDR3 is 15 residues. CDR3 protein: CASSRRGRASYEQYF. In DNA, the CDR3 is TGTGCCAGCAGCCGCAGGGGGCGCGCCTCATACGAGCAGTACTTC.

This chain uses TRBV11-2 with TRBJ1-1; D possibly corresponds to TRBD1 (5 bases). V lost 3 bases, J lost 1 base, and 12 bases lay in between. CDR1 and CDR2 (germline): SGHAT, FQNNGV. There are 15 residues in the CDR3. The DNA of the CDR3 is TGTGCCAGCAGCTTCGGGTCAGGGCGGAACACTGAAGCTTTCTTT. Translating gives CASSFGSGRNTEAFF. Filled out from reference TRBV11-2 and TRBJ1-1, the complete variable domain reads EAGVAQSPRYKIIEKRQSVAFWCNPISGHATLYWYQQILGQGPKLLIQFQNNGVVDDSQLPKDRFSAERLKGVDSTLKIQPAKLEDSAVYLCASSFGSGRNTEAFFGQGTRLTVV.

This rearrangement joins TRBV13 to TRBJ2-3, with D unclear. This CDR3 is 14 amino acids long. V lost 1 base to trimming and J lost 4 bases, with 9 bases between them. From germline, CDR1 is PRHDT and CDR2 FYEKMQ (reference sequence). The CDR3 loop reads CASSLVRSADTQYF. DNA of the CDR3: TGTGCCAGCAGCTTAGTGAGGTCTGCAGATACGCAGTATTTT. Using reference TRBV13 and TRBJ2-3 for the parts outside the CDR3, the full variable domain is AAGVIQSPRHLIKEKRETATLKCYPIPRHDTVYWYQQGPGQDPQFLISFYEKMQSDKGSIPDRFSAQQFSDYHSELNMSSLELGDSALYFCASSLVRSADTQYFGPGTRLTVL.

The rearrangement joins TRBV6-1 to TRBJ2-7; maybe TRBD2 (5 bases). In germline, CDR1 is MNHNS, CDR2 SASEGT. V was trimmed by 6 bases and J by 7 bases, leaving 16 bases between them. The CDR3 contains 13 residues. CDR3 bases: TGTGCCAGCAGAGCAGACAACCCGGGGGAGCAGTACTTC. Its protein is CASRADNPGEQYF.

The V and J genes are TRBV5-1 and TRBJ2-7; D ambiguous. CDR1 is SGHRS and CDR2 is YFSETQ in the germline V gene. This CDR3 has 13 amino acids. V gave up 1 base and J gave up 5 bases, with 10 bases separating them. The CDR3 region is CASSLRPLHEQYF. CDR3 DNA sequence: TGCGCCAGCAGCTTGCGGCCCCTGCACGAGCAGTACTTC.

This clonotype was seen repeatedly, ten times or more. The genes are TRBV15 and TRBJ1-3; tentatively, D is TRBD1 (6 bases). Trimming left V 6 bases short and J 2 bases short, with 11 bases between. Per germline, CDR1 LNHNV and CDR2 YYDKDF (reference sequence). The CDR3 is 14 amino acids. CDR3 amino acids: CATSSPGAGNTIYF. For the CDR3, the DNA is TGTGCCACCAGTTCCCCAGGGGCTGGAAACACCATATATTTT. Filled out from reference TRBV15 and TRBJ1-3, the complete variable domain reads DAMVIQNPRYQVTQFGKPVTLSCSQTLNHNVMYWYQQKSSQAPKLLFHYYDKDFNNEADTPDNFQSRRPNTSFCFLDIRSPGLGDTAMYLCATSSPGAGNTIYFGEGSWLTVV.

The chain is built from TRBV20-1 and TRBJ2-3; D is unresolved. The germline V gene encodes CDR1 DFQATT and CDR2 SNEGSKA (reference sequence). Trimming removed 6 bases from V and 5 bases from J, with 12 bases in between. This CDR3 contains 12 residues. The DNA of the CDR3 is TGCAGTGCAACCGACTTGGGAGATACGCAGTATTTT. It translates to CSATDLGDTQYF.

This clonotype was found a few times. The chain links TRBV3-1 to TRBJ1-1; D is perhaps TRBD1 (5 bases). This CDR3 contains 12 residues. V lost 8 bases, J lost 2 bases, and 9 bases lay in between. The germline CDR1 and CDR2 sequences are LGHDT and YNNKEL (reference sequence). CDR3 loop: CASSDSNTEAFF. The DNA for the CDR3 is TGTGCCAGCTCCGACAGTAACACTGAAGCTTTCTTT.

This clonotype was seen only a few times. CDR3 bases: TGTGCCAGCAGCTTAGTGGGACAGGGTACCTACGAGCAGTACTTC. Amino acid sequence: CASSLVGQGTYEQYF. This chain connects TRBV7-9 to TRBJ2-7, with 9 bases identical to TRBD1. The V gene's germline CDR1 is SEHNR and CDR2 FQNEAQ (reference sequence). The V gene end was trimmed by 1 base and the J gene end by 2 bases; junction bases not matched to a gene: 3. This CDR3 is built from 15 residues.